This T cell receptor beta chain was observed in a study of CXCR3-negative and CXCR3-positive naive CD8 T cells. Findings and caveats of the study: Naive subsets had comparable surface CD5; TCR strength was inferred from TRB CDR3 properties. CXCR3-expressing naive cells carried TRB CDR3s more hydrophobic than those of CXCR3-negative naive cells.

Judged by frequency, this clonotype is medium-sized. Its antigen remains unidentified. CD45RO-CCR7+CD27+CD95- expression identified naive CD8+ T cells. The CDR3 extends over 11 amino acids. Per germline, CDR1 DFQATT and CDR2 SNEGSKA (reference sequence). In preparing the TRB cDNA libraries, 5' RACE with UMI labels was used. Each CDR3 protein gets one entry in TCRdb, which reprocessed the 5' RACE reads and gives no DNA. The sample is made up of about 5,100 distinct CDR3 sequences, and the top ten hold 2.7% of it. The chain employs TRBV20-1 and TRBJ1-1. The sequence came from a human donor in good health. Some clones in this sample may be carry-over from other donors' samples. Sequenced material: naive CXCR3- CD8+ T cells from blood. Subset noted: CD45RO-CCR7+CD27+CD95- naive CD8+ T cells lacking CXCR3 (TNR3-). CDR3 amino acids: CSAGQYTEAFF.